These T cell receptor beta chains were read from a single sample in a study of T cell changes during pregnancy in multiple sclerosis. Sequenced by immunoSEQ multiplex PCR; TCRdb stores in-frame clones only, minus some. The sample contains 30,000 to 40,000 clones, 88% of which appear only once. The starting material was CD8+ T cells from peripheral blood mononuclear cells, obtained in the third trimester of pregnancy. The receptors here all came from a female donor with multiple sclerosis, enrolled in a pregnancy study. Both conserved end residues are part of each CDR3. Fields, in order: V gene, J gene, clone size, D gene, CDR3 DNA, CDR3 protein. The D gene is left open where the match is weak. Size is omitted from some rows. Given values are once, few, many or a class for expanded clones.

TRBV15	TRBJ2-1	NA	NA	TGTGCCACCAGCAGAGGATCGAGCTCCTACAATGAGCAGTTCTTC	CATSRGSSSYNEQFF
TRBV5-1	TRBJ2-1	NA	NA	TGCGCCAGCAGCTTGGACGGGGACTCAACCTACAATGAGCAGTTCTTC	CASSLDGDSTYNEQFF
TRBV13	TRBJ2-2	NA	NA	TGTGCCAGCACCCAGAGGGCGAACACCGGGGAGCTGTTTTTT	CASTQRANTGELFF
TRBV9	TRBJ2-2	NA	TRBD1	TGTGCCAGCAGCTTGACAGGGGCGAACACCGGGGAGCTGTTTTTT	CASSLTGANTGELFF
TRBV5-1	TRBJ1-1	NA	NA	TGCGCCAGCAGCTTGGTGGGGGGACTGAACACTGAAGCTTTCTTT	CASSLVGGLNTEAFF
TRBV10-2	TRBJ2-7	once	NA	TGCGCCAGCAAGGAGGGGAAATTCCGGGACTTAATCCACGAGCAGTACTTC	CASKEGKFRDLIHEQYF
TRBV19	TRBJ1-1	few	NA	TGTGCCAGTAGTGGCAGGGCGAACACTGAAGCTTTCTTT	CASSGRANTEAFF
TRBV9	TRBJ1-2	NA	NA	TGTGCCAGCAGCGTAGATAACAGGTATAACTATGGCTACACCTTC	CASSVDNRYNYGYTF
TRBV7-6	TRBJ2-5	NA	NA	TGTGCCAGCAGCTTTCCGGTAGCCGGGGAGACCCAGTACTTC	CASSFPVAGETQYF
TRBV4-1	TRBJ1-2	once	NA	TGCGCCAGCAGCCAAGATTCCTTGCCCCGGGAGGCCTATGGCTACACCTTC	CASSQDSLPREAYGYTF